Here is one T cell receptor (beta chain) with its context. What it binds is not known. MiXCR, run by TCRdb on the reads, gives a single entry per CDR3 protein. The table has about 74,000 distinct CDR3 sequences, around 57% seen once; the top ten hold around 7.6%. The sample originates from a study of type 1 regulatory T cells. The source material was cultured T cells, either the whole culture or a sorted T cell fraction (not recorded which). Noted subset: Tr1-enriched cell product generated in vitro against host alloantigens. The sequence was obtained from a human donor in good health.

Here the CDR3 reads CASSLNPRGSGANVLTF. In DNA form, the CDR3 reads TGTGCCAGCAGCTTAAATCCCAGGGGCTCTGGGGCCAACGTCCTGACTTTC. The V gene is TRBV7-3, the J gene TRBJ2-6, with D perhaps matching TRBD1 (6 bases). Germline V gene sequence: CDR1 SGHTA, CDR2 FQGTGA. The CDR3 runs to 17 residues. V gave up 1 base and J gave up 0 bases, with 10 bases separating them.